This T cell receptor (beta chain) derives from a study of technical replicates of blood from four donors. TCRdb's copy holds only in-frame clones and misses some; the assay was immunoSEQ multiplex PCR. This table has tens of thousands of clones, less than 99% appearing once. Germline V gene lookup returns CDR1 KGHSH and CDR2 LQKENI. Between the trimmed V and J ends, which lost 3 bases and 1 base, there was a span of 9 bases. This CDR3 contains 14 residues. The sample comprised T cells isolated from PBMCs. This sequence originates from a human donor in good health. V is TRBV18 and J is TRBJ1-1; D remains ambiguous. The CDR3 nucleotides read TGTGCCAGCTCACCCGAACTACAGAACACTGAAGCTTTCTTT. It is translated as CASSPELQNTEAFF. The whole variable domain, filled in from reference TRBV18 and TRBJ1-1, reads NAGVMQNPRHLVRRRGQEARLRCSPMKGHSHVYWYRQLPEEGLKFMVYLQKENIIDESGMPKERFSAEFPKEGPSILRIQQVVRGDSAAYFCASSPELQNTEAFFGQGTRLTVV.